These 12 T cell receptor beta chains were sequenced from one sample in a study of shared clonotypes between healthy human individuals. The method was immunoSEQ multiplex PCR; TCRdb's version includes in-frame clones alone and lacks a portion of them. Of roughly 500,000 clones in the sample, about 76% were seen once. The sequencing sample was made of PBMCs. Every receptor here comes from a woman in her forties in good health. Some clones in this sample may be carry-over from other donors' samples.

As to this clone: The junction does not match germline at one end; this may be a read error. This chain joins TRBV10-3 and TRBJ2-1, with D unresolved. Germline V gives CDR1 ENHRY, CDR2 SYGVKD. The CDR3 is made up of 14 amino acids. The CDR3 region has the DNA TGTGCCATCAGTGATGTGGATCCCTACGATGAGCAGTTCTTC. It is translated as CAISDVDPYDEQFF.

This chain uses TRBV27 with TRBJ2-1, with TRBD2 matching over 13 bases. The germline V gene has CDR1 MNHEY and CDR2 SMNVEV (reference sequence). After removal of 4 bases from V and 15 bases from J, the junction contained 6 bases not matched to a gene. The CDR3 covers 13 residues. The CDR3 DNA reads as TGTGCCAGCAGTTCCGGGACTAGCGGGATGCGGTTCTTC. Translation: CASSSGTSGMRFF.

This chain uses TRBV30 with TRBJ1-4; TRBD1 matches 10 bases. The CDR3 has 14 residues. The V segment lost 3 bases and the J segment 7 bases; nucleotides outside the gene matches: 5. Germline assignment: CDR1 GTSNPN and CDR2 SVGIG (reference sequence). This chain's CDR3 is CAWSSGQGSEKLFF. CDR3 nucleotides: TGTGCCTGGAGCTCGGGACAGGGGAGTGAAAAACTGTTTTTT.

The CDR3 sequence is CASSPRTSGATGELFF. DNA for the CDR3: TGTGCCAGCAGCCCTAGGACTAGCGGGGCCACCGGGGAGCTGTTTTTT. The chain has TRBV7-2 and TRBJ2-2; 12 bases align to TRBD2. Per germline, CDR1 SGHTA and CDR2 FQGNSA. The CDR3 sequence is 16 residues long. The trim removed 5 bases at V and 4 bases at J, leaving 5 bases unmatched.

CDR3 sequence: CASSLAWTGATDTQYF. Written as DNA, the CDR3 is TGCGCCAGCAGCTTGGCGTGGACAGGGGCCACAGATACGCAGTATTTT. This chain links TRBV5-1 with TRBJ2-3, with 9 bases matching TRBD1. The CDR3 is 16 amino acids. Germline CDR1 reads SGHRS; CDR2 reads YFSETQ. Germline trimming cut 0 bases from V and 2 bases from J; bases unmatched to any gene: 4.

The chain combines TRBV18 with TRBJ2-1; 11 nucleotides line up with TRBD2. Germline V CDR1 and CDR2: KGHSH, LQKENI. This CDR3 has 14 amino acids. V lost 5 bases, J lost 4 bases, and 1 base stayed unmatched. The CDR3 reads CASSTSGGYNEQFF. DNA of the CDR3: TGTGCCAGCTCAACTAGCGGGGGATACAATGAGCAGTTCTTC.

The J gene is TRBJ2-7, the V gene TRBV6-5; no definite D call. Germline V CDR1 and CDR2: MNHEY, SVGAGI. V was trimmed by 5 bases and J by 4 bases, leaving 6 bases between them. The CDR3 spans 11 residues. This CDR3 reads CASSQQYEQYF. CDR3 DNA: TGTGCCAGCAGTCAACAATACGAGCAGTACTTC.

The chain employs TRBV7-2 and TRBJ2-3, with D unresolved. Germline V CDR1 and CDR2: SGHTA, FQGNSA. Trimming took off 6 bases at V and 4 bases at J, with 11 bases between the two ends. This CDR3 has 13 amino acids. CDR3 sequence: CASRQYGPDTQYF. CDR3 coding DNA: TGTGCCAGCAGACAATATGGCCCAGATACGCAGTATTTT.

The rearrangement joins TRBV7-3 to TRBJ2-1, with TRBD2 identical over 9 bases. The V gene end was trimmed by 2 bases and the J gene end by 0 bases; junction bases not matched to a gene: 5. This CDR3 spans 17 amino acids. Germline lookup yields CDR1 SGHTA and CDR2 FQGTGA. CDR3 residues: CASSLSSGEISYNEQFF. The CDR3 DNA reads TGTGCCAGCAGCTTATCTAGCGGGGAAATCTCCTACAATGAGCAGTTCTTC. Variable domain in full (rest from reference TRBV7-3 and TRBJ2-1): GAGVSQTPSNKVTEKGKYVELRCDPISGHTALYWYRQSLGQGPEFLIYFQGTGAADDSGLPNDRFFAVRPEGSVSTLKIQRTERGDSAVYLCASSLSSGEISYNEQFFGPGTRLTVL.

CDR3 sequence (DNA): TGTGCCAGCGGCGCAGGACCGAACACTGAAGCTTTCTTT. This translates into CASGAGPNTEAFF. This sequence joins TRBV11-2 and TRBJ1-1; D remains unclear. The CDR3 covers 13 residues. The ends were cut back, 8 bases at V and 1 base at J, with 11 bases in the middle. The germline V gene has CDR1 SGHAT and CDR2 FQNNGV.

The chain carries TRBV11-3 and TRBJ2-3; D is unresolved. The V end lost 0 bases, the J end lost 5 bases, and 6 bases lay between the germline ends. CDR3 size: 13 residues. CDR1 and CDR2 from the germline V gene are SGHNT and YENEEA. CDR3 loop: CASSLDFGDTQYF. The CDR3 nucleotides read TGTGCCAGCAGCTTAGATTTTGGAGATACGCAGTATTTT.

This clone has a handful of counts. The chain employs TRBV12-5 and TRBJ2-1, with 12 bases aligning to TRBD2. V gave up 6 bases and J gave up 4 bases; unmatched junction bases: 4. CDR3 length: 15 residues. Per germline, CDR1 LGHNT and CDR2 FRNRAP. CDR3 sequence (DNA): TGTGCTAGTGGCCTGACTAGCGGGAGTTACAATGAGCAGTTCTTC. Translation: CASGLTSGSYNEQFF.